This T cell receptor (beta chain) was sequenced for a study of blood T cell repertoires in COVID-19. Study-wide context: Researchers got acute and convalescent COVID-19 samples from the United States, Italy and Spain.

There are 14 residues in the CDR3. Germline values: CDR1 LNHDA, CDR2 SQIVND (reference sequence). V was cut by 0 bases and J by 6 bases, with 9 bases left in between. Participant ages covered about 18 to 95 years across 24 US areas. In the authors' workflow: Estimates of nucleated cell counts were drawn from the amplification of reference gene primers. Sequenced by immunoSEQ multiplex PCR; TCRdb stores in-frame clones only, minus some. V, J and clone size are those of that table, while D and trimming were read from the DNA. Of around 230,000 clones listed, roughly 91% are singletons. The chain uses TRBV19 and TRBJ2-1, with D possibly TRBD1 on 5 matching bases. Material: PBMCs or T cells enriched from blood (not recorded which). This receptor was identified in a woman aged 25 to 39 with acute COVID-19. CDR3 sequence reads: CASSIDWGLNEQFF. The CDR3 DNA reads TGTGCCAGTAGTATAGATTGGGGCCTCAATGAGCAGTTCTTC.